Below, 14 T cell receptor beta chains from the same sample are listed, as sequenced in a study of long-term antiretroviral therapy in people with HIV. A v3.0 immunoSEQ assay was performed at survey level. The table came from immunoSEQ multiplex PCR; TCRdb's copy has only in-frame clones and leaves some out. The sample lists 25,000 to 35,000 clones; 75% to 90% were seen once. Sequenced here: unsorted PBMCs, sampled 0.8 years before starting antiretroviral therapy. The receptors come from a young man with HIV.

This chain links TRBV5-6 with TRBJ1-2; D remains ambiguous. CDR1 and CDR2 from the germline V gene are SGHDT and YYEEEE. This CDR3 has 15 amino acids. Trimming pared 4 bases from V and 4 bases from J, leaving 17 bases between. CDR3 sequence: CASSTPGAEIYGYTF. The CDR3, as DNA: TGTGCCAGCAGCACCCCGGGAGCAGAGATCTATGGCTACACCTTC.

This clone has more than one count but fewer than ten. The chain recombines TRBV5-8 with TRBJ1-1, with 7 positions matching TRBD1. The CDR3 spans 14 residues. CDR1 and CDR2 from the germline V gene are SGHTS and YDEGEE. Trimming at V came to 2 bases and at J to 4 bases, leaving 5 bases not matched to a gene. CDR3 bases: TGTGCCAGCAGCTTCAGGTCAGGGGGCACTGAAGCTTTCTTT. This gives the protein CASSFRSGGTEAFF.

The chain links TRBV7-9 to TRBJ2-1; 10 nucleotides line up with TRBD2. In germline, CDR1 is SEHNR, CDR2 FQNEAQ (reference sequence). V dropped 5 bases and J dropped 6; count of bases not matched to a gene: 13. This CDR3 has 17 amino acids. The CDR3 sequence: CASSPPTTASGGNEQFF. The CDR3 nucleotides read TGTGCCAGCAGCCCGCCCACGACGGCTAGCGGGGGCAATGAGCAGTTCTTC. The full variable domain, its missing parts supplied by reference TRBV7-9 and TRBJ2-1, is DTGVSQNPRHKITKRGQNVTFRCDPISEHNRLYWYRQTLGQGPEFLTYFQNEAQLEKSRLLSDRFSAERPKGSFSTLEIQRTEQGDSAMYLCASSPPTTASGGNEQFFGPGTRLTVL.

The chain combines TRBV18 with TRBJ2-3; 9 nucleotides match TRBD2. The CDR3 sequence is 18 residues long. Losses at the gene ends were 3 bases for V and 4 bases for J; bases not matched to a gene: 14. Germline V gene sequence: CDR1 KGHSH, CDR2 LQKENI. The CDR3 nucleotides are TGTGCCAGCTCACCCGCCTTAGCGGGGGACCACGGGGCAGATACGCAGTATTTT. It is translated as CASSPALAGDHGADTQYF.

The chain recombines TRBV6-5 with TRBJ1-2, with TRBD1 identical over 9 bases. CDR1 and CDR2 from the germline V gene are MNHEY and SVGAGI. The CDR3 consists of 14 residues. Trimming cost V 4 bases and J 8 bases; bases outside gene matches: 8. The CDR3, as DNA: TGTGCCAGCAGTTCCGAGGGACAGGGAGGAGGCTACACCTTC. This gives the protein CASSSEGQGGGYTF.

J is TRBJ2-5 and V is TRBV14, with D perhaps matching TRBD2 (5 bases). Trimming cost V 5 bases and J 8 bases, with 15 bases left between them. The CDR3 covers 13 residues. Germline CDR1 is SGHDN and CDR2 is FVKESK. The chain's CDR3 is CASSSRTGVTQYF. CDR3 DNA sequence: TGTGCCAGCAGCTCCCGGACTGGAGTCACCCAGTACTTC.

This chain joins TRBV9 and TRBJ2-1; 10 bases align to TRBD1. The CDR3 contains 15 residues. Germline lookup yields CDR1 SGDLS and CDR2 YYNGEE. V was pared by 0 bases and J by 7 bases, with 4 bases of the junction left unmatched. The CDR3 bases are TGTGCCAGCAGCGTAGAGGGACAGGGGCCGAATGAGCAGTTCTTC. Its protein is CASSVEGQGPNEQFF.

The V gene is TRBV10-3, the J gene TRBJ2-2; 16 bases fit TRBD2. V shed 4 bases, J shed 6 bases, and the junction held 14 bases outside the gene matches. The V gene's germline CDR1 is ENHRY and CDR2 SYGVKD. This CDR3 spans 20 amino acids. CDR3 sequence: CAISARTGTSGGVWAGELFF. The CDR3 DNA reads TGTGCCATCAGTGCACGGACCGGGACTAGCGGGGGGGTCTGGGCCGGGGAGCTGTTTTTT.

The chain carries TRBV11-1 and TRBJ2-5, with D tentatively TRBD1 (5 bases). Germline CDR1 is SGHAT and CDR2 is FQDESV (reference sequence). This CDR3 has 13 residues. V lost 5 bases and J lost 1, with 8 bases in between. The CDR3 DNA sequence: TGTGCCAGCAGCGTAGGGGTCCAAGAGACCCAGTACTTC. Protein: CASSVGVQETQYF.

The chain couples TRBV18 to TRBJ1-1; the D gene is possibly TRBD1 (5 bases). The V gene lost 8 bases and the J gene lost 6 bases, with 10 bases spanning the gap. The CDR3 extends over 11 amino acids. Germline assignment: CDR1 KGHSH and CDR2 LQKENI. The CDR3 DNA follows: TGTGCCAGCGGTCGGGGCGCTGAAGCTTTCTTT. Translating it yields CASGRGAEAFF.

Written as DNA, the CDR3 is TGTGCCAGCTCACCGGGACAGGTCAGCTCCTACGAGCAGTACTTC. This translates into CASSPGQVSSYEQYF. This sequence joins TRBV18 and TRBJ2-7; 8 bases line up with TRBD1. The ends lost 3 bases at V and 0 bases at J; junction bases unmatched: 4. Germline assignment: CDR1 KGHSH and CDR2 LQKENI. CDR3 length equals 15 residues.

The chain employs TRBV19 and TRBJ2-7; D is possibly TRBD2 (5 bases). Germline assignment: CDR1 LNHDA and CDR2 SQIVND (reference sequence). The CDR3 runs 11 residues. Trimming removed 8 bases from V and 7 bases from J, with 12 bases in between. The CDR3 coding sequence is TGTGCCAGTGGACTCCTACTAGAGCAGTACTTC. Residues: CASGLLLEQYF.

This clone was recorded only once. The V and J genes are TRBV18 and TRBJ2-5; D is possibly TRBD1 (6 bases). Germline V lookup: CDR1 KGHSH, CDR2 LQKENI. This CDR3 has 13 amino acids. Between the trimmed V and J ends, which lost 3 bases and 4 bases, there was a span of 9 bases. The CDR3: CASSPQGRETQYF. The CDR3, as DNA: TGTGCCAGCTCACCCCAGGGGCGAGAGACCCAGTACTTC.

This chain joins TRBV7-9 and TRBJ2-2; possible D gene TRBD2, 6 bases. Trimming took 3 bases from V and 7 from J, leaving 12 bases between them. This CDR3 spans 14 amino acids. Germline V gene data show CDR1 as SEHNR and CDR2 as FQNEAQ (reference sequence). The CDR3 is CASSFGRGIGELFF. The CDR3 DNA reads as TGTGCCAGCAGCTTTGGGCGGGGAATCGGGGAGCTGTTTTTT.